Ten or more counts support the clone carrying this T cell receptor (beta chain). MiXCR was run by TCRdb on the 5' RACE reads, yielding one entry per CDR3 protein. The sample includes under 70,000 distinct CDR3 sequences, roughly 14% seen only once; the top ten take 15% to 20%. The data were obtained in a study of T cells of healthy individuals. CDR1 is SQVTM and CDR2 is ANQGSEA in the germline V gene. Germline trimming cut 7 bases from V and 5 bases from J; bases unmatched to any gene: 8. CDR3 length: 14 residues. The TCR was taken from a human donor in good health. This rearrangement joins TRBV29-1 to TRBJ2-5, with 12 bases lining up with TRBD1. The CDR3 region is CSASGTGGWETQYF. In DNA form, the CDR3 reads TGCAGCGCATCCGGGACAGGGGGCTGGGAGACCCAGTACTTC.